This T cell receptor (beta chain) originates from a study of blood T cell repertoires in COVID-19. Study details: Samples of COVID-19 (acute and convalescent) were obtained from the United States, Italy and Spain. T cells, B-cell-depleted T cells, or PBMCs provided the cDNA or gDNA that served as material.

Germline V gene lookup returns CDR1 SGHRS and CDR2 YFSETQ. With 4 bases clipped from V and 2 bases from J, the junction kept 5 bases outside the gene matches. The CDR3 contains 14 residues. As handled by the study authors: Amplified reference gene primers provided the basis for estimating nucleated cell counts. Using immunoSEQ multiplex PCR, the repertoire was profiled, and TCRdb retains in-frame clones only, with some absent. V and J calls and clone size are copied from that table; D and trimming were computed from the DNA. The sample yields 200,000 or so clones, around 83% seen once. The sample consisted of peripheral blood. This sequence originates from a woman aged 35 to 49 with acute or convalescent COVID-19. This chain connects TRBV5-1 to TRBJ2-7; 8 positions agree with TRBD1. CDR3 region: CASSTGQVPYEQYF. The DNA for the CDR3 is TGCGCCAGCAGCACGGGACAGGTCCCCTACGAGCAGTACTTC. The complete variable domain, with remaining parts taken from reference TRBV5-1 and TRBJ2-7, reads KAGVTQTPRYLIKTRGQQVTLSCSPISGHRSVSWYQQTPGQGLQFLFEYFSETQRNKGNFPGRFSGRQFSNSRSEMNVSTLELGDSALYLCASSTGQVPYEQYFGPGTRLTVT.